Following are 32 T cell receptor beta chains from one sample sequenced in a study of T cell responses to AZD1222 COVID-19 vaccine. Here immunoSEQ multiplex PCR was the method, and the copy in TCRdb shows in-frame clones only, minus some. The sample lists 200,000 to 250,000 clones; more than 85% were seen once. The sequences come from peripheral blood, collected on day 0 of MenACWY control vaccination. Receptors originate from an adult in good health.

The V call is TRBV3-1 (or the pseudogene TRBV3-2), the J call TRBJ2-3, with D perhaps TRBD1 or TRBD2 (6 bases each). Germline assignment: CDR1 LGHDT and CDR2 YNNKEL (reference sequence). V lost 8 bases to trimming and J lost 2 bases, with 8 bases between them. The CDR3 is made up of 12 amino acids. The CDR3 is CASGGPTDTQYF. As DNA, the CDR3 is TGTGCCAGCGGGGGGCCCACAGATACGCAGTATTTT.

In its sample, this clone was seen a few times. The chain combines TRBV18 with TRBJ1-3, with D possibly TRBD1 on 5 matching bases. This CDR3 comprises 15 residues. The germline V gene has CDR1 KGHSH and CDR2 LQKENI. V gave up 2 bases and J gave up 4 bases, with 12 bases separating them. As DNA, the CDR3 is TGTGCCAGCTCACCAAAAAGGGGTTCCGGAAACACCATATATTTT. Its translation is CASSPKRGSGNTIYF.

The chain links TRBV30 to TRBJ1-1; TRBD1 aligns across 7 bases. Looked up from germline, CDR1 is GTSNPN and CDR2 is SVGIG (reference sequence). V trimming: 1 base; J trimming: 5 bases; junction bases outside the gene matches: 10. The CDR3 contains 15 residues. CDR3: CAWSGGGGWSTEAFF. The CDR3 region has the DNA TGTGCCTGGAGTGGGGGAGGGGGCTGGTCGACTGAAGCTTTCTTT. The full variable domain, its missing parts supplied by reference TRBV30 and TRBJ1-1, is SQTIHQWPATLVQPVGSPLSLECTVEGTSNPNLYWYRQAAGRGLQLLFYSVGIGQISSEVPQNLSASRPQDRQFILSSKKLLLSDSGFYLCAWSGGGGWSTEAFFGQGTRLTVV.

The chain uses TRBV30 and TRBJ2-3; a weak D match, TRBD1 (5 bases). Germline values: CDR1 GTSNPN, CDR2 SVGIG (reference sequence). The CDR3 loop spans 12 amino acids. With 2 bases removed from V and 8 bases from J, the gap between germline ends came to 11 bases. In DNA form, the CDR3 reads TGTGCCTGGAGTTTGGGGCAGTTTACGCAGTATTTT. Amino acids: CAWSLGQFTQYF.

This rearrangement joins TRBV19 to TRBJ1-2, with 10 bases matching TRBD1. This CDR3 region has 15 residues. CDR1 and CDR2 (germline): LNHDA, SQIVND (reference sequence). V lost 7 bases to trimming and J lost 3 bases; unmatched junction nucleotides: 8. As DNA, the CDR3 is TGTGCCAGTACCCCCGGGACAGGGGCACACTATGGCTACACCTTC. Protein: CASTPGTGAHYGYTF.

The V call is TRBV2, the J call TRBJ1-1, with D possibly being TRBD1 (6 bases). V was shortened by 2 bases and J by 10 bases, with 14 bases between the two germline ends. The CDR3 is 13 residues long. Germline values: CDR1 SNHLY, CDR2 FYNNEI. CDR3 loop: CASSEWGRLGAFF. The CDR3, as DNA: TGTGCCAGCAGTGAATGGGGGCGACTGGGAGCTTTCTTT. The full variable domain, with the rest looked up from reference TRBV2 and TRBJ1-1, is EPEVTQTPSHQVTQMGQEVILRCVPISNHLYFYWYRQILGQKVEFLVSFYNNEISEKSEIFDDQFSVERPDGSNFTLKIRSTKLEDSAMYFCASSEWGRLGAFFGQGTRLTVV.

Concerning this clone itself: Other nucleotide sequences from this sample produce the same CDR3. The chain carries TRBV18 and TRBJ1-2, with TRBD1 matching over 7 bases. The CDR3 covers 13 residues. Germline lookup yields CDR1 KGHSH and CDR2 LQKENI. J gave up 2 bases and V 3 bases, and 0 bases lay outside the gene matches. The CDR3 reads CASSPDRNYGYTF. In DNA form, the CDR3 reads TGTGCCAGCTCACCGGACAGGAACTATGGCTACACCTTC.

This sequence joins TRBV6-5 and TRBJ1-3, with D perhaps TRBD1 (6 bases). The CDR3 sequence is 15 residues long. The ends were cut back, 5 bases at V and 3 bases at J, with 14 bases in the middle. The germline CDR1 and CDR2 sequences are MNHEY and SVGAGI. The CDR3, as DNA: TGTGCCAGCAGTCCGACAGGAAATGGTGGAAACACCATATATTTT. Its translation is CASSPTGNGGNTIYF.

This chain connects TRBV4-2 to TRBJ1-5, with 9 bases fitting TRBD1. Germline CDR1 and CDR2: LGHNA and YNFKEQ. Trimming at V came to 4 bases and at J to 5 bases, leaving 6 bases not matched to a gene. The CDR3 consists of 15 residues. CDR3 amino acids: CASSPPGQGHQPQHF. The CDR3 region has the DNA TGTGCCAGCAGCCCACCGGGACAGGGCCATCAGCCCCAGCATTTT.

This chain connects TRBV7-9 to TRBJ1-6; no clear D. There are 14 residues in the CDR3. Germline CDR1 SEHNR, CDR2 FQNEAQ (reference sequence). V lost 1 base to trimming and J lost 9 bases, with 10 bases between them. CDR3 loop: CASSLDPLGSPLHF. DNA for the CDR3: TGTGCCAGCAGCTTAGATCCGCTTGGTTCACCCCTCCACTTT.

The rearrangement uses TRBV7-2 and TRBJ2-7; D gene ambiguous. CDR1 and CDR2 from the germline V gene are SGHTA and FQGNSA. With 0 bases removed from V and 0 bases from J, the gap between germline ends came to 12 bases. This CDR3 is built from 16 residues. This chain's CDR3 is CASSLAELPISYEQYF. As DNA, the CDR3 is TGTGCCAGCAGCTTAGCAGAGCTCCCAATCTCCTACGAGCAGTACTTC.

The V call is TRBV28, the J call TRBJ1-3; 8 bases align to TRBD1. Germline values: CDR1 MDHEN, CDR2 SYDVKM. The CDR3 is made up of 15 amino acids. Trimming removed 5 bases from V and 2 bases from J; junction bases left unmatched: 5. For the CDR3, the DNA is TGTGCCAGCAGTAGGGCAGGGGGCACTGGAAACACCATATATTTT. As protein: CASSRAGGTGNTIYF.

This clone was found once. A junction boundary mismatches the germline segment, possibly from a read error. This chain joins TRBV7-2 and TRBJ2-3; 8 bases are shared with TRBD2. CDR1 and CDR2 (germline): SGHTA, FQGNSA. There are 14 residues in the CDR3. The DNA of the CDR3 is TGTGCCAGCAGGTTAGCGGGGTATGCAGATACGCAGTATTTT. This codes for CASRLAGYADTQYF.

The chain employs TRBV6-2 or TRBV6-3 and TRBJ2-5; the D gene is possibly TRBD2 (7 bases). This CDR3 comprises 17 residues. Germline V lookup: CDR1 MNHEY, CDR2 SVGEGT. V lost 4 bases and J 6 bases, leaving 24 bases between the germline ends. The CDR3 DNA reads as TGTGCCAGCAGTTCGGTGGGCGGGGGCATATCTCACAAGACCCAGTACTTC. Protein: CASSSVGGGISHKTQYF.

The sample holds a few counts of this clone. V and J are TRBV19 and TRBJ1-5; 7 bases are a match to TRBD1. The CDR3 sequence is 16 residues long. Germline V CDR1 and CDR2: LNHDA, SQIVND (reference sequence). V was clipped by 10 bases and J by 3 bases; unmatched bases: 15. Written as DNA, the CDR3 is TGTGCCACCTCGACACAAACAGGGGTCTACAATCAGCCCCAGCATTTT. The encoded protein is CATSTQTGVYNQPQHF.

The CDR3 sequence: CASSPRPRGLTYEQYF. The CDR3 nucleotides are TGTGCCAGCAGCCCCCGGCCCAGGGGGCTAACCTACGAGCAGTACTTC. V and J are TRBV7-8 and TRBJ2-7, with 8 bases that match TRBD1. Germline CDR1 SGHVS, CDR2 FQNEAQ. This CDR3 contains 16 residues. V trimming: 5 bases; J trimming: 2 bases; junction bases outside the gene matches: 11.

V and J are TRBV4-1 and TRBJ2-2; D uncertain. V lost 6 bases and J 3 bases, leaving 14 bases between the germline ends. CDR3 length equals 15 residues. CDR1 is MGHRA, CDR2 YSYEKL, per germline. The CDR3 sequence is CASRDPGRDTGELFF. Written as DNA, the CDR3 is TGCGCCAGCAGGGACCCCGGAAGGGACACCGGGGAGCTGTTTTTT.

CDR3 loop: CASSLTRVVNYGYTF. CDR3 sequence (DNA): TGTGCCAGCAGCTTAACTAGGGTGGTTAACTATGGCTACACCTTC. The chain is built from TRBV7-2 and TRBJ1-2, with D unclear. The V end lost 2 bases, the J end lost 1 base, and 11 bases lay between the germline ends. Per the germline V gene, CDR1 is SGHTA and CDR2 is FQGNSA. This CDR3 region has 15 residues.

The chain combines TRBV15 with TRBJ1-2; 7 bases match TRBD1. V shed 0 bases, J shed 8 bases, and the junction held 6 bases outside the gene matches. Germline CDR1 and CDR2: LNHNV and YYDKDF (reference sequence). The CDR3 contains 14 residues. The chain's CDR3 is CATSRDNAGGGYTF. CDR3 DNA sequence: TGTGCCACCAGCAGAGATAACGCAGGGGGAGGCTACACCTTC.

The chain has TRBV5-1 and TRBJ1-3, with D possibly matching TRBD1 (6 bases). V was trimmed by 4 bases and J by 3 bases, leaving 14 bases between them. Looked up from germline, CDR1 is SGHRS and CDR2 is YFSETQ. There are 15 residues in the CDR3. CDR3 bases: TGCGCCAGCAGCCCCGAGGGGGGACGTGGAAACACCATATATTTT. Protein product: CASSPEGGRGNTIYF.

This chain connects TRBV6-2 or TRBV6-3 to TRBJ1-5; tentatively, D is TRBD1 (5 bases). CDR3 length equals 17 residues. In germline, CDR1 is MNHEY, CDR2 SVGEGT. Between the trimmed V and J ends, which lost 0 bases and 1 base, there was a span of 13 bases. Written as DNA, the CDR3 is TGTGCCAGCAGTTACTCGGGGCAGGGAGGAAGCAATCAGCCCCAGCATTTT. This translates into CASSYSGQGGSNQPQHF.

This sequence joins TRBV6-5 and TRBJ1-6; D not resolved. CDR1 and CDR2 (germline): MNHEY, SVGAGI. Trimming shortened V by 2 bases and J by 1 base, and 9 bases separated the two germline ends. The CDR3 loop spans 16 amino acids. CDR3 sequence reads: CASSYTGKSYNSPLHF. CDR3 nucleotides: TGTGCCAGCAGTTACACCGGAAAGTCCTATAATTCACCCCTCCACTTT.

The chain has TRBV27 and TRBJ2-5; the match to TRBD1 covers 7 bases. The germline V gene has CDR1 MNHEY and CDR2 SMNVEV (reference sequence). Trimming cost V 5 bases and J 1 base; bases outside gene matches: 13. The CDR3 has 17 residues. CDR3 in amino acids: CASSGMGNEGAQETQYF. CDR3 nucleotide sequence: TGTGCCAGCAGTGGGATGGGAAACGAGGGGGCCCAAGAGACCCAGTACTTC.

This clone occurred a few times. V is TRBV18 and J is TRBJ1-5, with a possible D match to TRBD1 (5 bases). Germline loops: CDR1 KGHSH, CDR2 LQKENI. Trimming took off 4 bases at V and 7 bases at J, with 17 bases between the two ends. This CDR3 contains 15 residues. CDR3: CASSRYGTVGQPQHF. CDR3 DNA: TGTGCCAGCTCACGTTATGGGACCGTCGGGCAGCCCCAGCATTTT.

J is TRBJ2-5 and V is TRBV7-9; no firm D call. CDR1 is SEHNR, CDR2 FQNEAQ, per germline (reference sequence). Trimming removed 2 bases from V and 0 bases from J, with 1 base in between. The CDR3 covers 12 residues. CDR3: CASSLNQETQYF. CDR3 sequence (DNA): TGTGCCAGCAGCTTAAACCAAGAGACCCAGTACTTC.

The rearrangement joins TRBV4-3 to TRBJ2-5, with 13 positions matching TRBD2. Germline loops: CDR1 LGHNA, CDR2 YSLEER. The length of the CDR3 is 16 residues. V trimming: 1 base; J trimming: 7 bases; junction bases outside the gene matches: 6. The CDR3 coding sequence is TGCGCCAGCAGCCAAGGCCGGACTAGCGGGGGCGGGACCCAGTACTTC. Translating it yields CASSQGRTSGGGTQYF.

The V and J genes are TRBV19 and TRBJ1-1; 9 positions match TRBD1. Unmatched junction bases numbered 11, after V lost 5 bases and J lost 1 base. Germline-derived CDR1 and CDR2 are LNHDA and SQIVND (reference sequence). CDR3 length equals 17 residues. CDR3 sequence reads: CASSSVGQGSANTEAFF. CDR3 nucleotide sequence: TGTGCCAGTAGTTCCGTGGGACAGGGCTCGGCGAACACTGAAGCTTTCTTT.

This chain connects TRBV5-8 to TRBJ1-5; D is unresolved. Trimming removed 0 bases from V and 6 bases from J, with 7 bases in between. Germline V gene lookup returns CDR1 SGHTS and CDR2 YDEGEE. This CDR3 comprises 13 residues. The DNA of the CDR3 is TGTGCCAGCAGCTTGGAGCCCCGTCAGCCCCAGCATTTT. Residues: CASSLEPRQPQHF.

CDR3 residues: CASSPSPGGGSYGYTF. The DNA of the CDR3 is TGTGCCAGCAGCCCCTCCCCGGGGGGGGGTAGCTATGGCTACACCTTC. The rearrangement links TRBV28 to TRBJ1-2; possibly TRBD1 for D (5 bases). The V end lost 6 bases, the J end lost 4 bases, and 21 bases lay between the germline ends. Germline CDR1 and CDR2: MDHEN and SYDVKM. CDR3 length: 16 residues.

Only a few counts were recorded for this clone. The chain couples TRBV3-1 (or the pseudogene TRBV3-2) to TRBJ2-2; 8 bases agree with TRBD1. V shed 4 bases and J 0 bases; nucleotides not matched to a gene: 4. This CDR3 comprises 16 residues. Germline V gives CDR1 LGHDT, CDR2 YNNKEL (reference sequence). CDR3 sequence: CASSLGTGTNTGELFF. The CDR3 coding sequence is TGTGCCAGCAGCCTGGGGACAGGTACGAACACCGGGGAGCTGTTTTTT.

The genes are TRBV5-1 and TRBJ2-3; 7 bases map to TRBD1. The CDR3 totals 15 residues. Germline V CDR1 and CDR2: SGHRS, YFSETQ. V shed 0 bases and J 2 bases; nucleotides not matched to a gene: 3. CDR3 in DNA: TGCGCCAGCAGCTTGGAGGGACAGTTCACAGATACGCAGTATTTT. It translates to CASSLEGQFTDTQYF.

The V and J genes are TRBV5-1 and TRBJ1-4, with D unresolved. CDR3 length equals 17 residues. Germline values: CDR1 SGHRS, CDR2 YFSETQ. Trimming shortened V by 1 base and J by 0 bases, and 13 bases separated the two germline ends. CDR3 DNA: TGCGCCAGCAGCTTGTTGGGCAGCCCTGCAACTAATGAAAAACTGTTTTTT. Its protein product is CASSLLGSPATNEKLFF.